This T cell receptor beta chain was recovered during a study of blood T cell repertoires in COVID-19. Looking at the study overall: Acute-phase and convalescent COVID-19 samples originated in the United States, Italy and Spain.

This clone was seen just once. CDR3 length: 15 amino acids. The J segment lost 0 bases and the V segment lost 4 bases, leaving 4 bases of the junction unmatched. Germline V CDR1 and CDR2: SEHNR, FQNEAQ (reference sequence). This study enrolled people aged about 18 to 100 from under 25 US geographic areas. TCRdb's copy holds only in-frame clones and misses some; the assay was immunoSEQ multiplex PCR. The sample consists of some 200,000 clones, approximately 80% of them appearing once. The chain joins TRBV7-9 to TRBJ2-3, with 7 bases lining up with TRBD2. The clonotype comes from a woman in her fifties or sixties with acute COVID-19. Source material: PBMCs or T cells enriched from blood (not recorded which). CDR3 loop: CASSSSSGSTDTQYF. The CDR3 DNA reads TGTGCCAGCAGCTCATCTAGCGGCAGCACAGATACGCAGTATTTT.